One sample yielded the 19 T cell receptor beta chains listed below, sequenced in a study of cytomegalovirus exposure and HLA in healthy donors. Researchers ran the PCR with 60 Vbeta and 13 Jbeta primers. Sequencing was performed with immunoSEQ multiplex PCR; in TCRdb, only in-frame clones are kept and a portion is missing. The sample contains just under 65,000 clones, 80% of which appear only once. The sample consisted of PBMCs. Receptors originate from a woman aged 30 to 39 in good health and CMV-seronegative.

Comments on this clone: At one boundary the junction diverges from the germline segment, which might be a read error. The chain uses TRBV2 and TRBJ2-7; 9 bases align to TRBD2. The germline gives CDR1 SNHLY, CDR2 FYNNEI. The CDR3 is 12 amino acids. The CDR3 nucleotides are TGTGCCAGCAGTAGTATTCGGAGCGGGGGGAACTTC. Its translation: CASSSIRSGGNF.

This clone showed up just once. The rearrangement uses TRBV29-1 and TRBJ1-2; TRBD1 agrees at 7 bases. The germline V gene encodes CDR1 SQVTM and CDR2 ANQGSEA. This CDR3 has 17 residues. V trimming: 2 bases; J trimming: 2 bases; junction bases outside the gene matches: 14. The CDR3 bases are TGCAGCGTTGAACCTAGACAGGGAGTCCAAGGGAACTATGGCTACACCTTC. Amino acid sequence: CSVEPRQGVQGNYGYTF.

The chain couples TRBV27 to TRBJ1-1; no firm D call. Germline CDR1 is MNHEY and CDR2 is SMNVEV (reference sequence). The CDR3 consists of 14 residues. Trimming removed 5 bases at V and 0 bases at J, with 10 bases between. CDR3 protein: CASSPSAMNTEAFF. CDR3 bases: TGTGCCAGCAGTCCGTCAGCGATGAACACTGAAGCTTTCTTT.

This chain connects TRBV25-1 to TRBJ1-4, with 7 bases aligning to TRBD1. The ends lost 6 bases at V and 7 bases at J; junction bases unmatched: 11. This CDR3 spans 15 amino acids. Germline V gives CDR1 MGHDK, CDR2 SYGVNS. In nucleotides, the CDR3 is TGTGCCAGCAGCCTGACAGGGTTCGGAGGTGAAAAACTGTTTTTT. Translation: CASSLTGFGGEKLFF.

The rearrangement links TRBV19 to TRBJ2-3, with 8 bases lining up with TRBD1. Germline CDR1 and CDR2: LNHDA and SQIVND (reference sequence). V was clipped by 5 bases and J by 6 bases; unmatched bases: 7. The CDR3 runs to 14 residues. The CDR3 is CASSDRGSLDTQYF. Written as DNA, the CDR3 is TGTGCCAGTAGTGACAGGGGATCACTCGATACGCAGTATTTT.

Notes on this clone: Other DNA sequences in this specimen translate into the identical CDR3. V gene TRBV30 combines with J gene TRBJ1-1, with D tentatively TRBD1 (6 bases). Germline CDR1 reads GTSNPN; CDR2 reads SVGIG (reference sequence). This CDR3 is 15 amino acids long. V lost 0 bases, J lost 1 base, and 12 bases lay in between. CDR3 in DNA: TGTGCCTGGAGTGTAGGCGGGGGCGGGAACACTGAAGCTTTCTTT. Protein product: CAWSVGGGGNTEAFF.

The CDR3 is CASSEMKAPRAGYTF. The CDR3 nucleotides are TGTGCCAGCAGTGAAATGAAGGCTCCCAGGGCTGGCTACACCTTC. This chain joins TRBV6-1 and TRBJ1-2, with D maybe TRBD1 (5 bases). In germline, CDR1 is MNHNS, CDR2 SASEGT. The V end lost 2 bases, the J end lost 7 bases, and 17 bases lay between the germline ends. The CDR3 is 15 amino acids.

To note about this clone: At one of its ends the junction is not consistent with the germline gene, which may arise from a read error. The CDR3 nucleotides are TGTGCCACCAGACGGGATCCTGGGAGGGCGATGGACTTC. The encoded protein is CATRRDPGRAMDF. The chain employs TRBV15 and TRBJ2-7, with 7 bases that match TRBD2. Per germline, CDR1 LNHNV and CDR2 YYDKDF (reference sequence). This CDR3 contains 13 residues.

The rearrangement uses TRBV15 and TRBJ2-3; D possibly corresponds to TRBD1 (6 bases). Germline V CDR1 and CDR2: LNHNV, YYDKDF (reference sequence). This CDR3 is built from 16 residues. The ends were cut back, 4 bases at V and 2 bases at J, with 16 bases in the middle. In nucleotides, the CDR3 is TGTGCCACCAGCACCCGAGGGGGTCGGTACACAGATACGCAGTATTTT. Its translation: CATSTRGGRYTDTQYF. Full variable domain (missing parts from reference TRBV15 and TRBJ2-3): DAMVIQNPRYQVTQFGKPVTLSCSQTLNHNVMYWYQQKSSQAPKLLFHYYDKDFNNEADTPDNFQSRRPNTSFCFLDIRSPGLGDTAMYLCATSTRGGRYTDTQYFGPGTRLTVL.

The genes are TRBV29-1 and TRBJ1-1; D is possibly TRBD1 (6 bases). Germline V lookup: CDR1 SQVTM, CDR2 ANQGSEA. The CDR3 is made up of 11 amino acids. V gave up 4 bases and J gave up 7 bases, with 10 bases separating them. CDR3 bases: TGCAGCGTTGCAGGGGCTTATGAAGCTTTCTTT. The encoded protein is CSVAGAYEAFF.

The V call is TRBV28, the J call TRBJ1-5, with D uncertain. The CDR3 spans 12 residues. Between the trimmed V and J ends, which lost 1 base and 5 bases, there was a span of 3 bases. The germline V gene encodes CDR1 MDHEN and CDR2 SYDVKM. As DNA, the CDR3 is TGTGCCAGCAGTTTATTAGATCAGCCCCAGCATTTT. This translates into CASSLLDQPQHF. The whole variable domain, filled in from reference TRBV28 and TRBJ1-5, reads DVKVTQSSRYLVKRTGEKVFLECVQDMDHENMFWYRQDPGLGLRLIYFSYDVKMKEKGDIPEGYSVSREKKERFSLILESASTNQTSMYLCASSLLDQPQHFGDGTRLSIL.

Note on this clone: This CDR3 is also generated by other DNA sequences in the sample. The chain joins TRBV4-1 to TRBJ2-3, with 7 bases aligning to TRBD1. This CDR3 region has 16 residues. The V gene end was trimmed by 0 bases and the J gene end by 0 bases; junction bases not matched to a gene: 3. CDR1 and CDR2 from the germline V gene are MGHRA and YSYEKL. CDR3 DNA: TGCGCCAGCAGCCAAGATCGGGACAGAAGCACAGATACGCAGTATTTT. Residues: CASSQDRDRSTDTQYF.

Here the CDR3 DNA reads TGTGCCTGGAGTGTACCGGGACTAGCGGGAGGCTCGGATACGCAGTATTTT. Protein product: CAWSVPGLAGGSDTQYF. The rearrangement links TRBV30 to TRBJ2-3, with 15 nucleotides matching TRBD2. Germline V gives CDR1 GTSNPN, CDR2 SVGIG (reference sequence). The CDR3 is made up of 17 amino acids. With 0 bases clipped from V and 6 bases from J, the junction kept 7 bases outside the gene matches. The full variable domain, its missing parts supplied by reference TRBV30 and TRBJ2-3, is SQTIHQWPATLVQPVGSPLSLECTVEGTSNPNLYWYRQAAGRGLQLLFYSVGIGQISSEVPQNLSASRPQDRQFILSSKKLLLSDSGFYLCAWSVPGLAGGSDTQYFGPGTRLTVL.

The chain is built from TRBV10-3 and TRBJ2-3, with D possibly matching TRBD2 (5 bases). The CDR3 runs to 15 residues. The V and J ends lost 4 bases and 5 bases respectively, with 16 bases between them. Germline V CDR1 and CDR2: ENHRY, SYGVKD. The CDR3 spells CAISAPPPSGDTQYF. The CDR3 DNA is TGTGCCATCAGTGCGCCCCCCCCGAGCGGAGATACGCAGTATTTT.

The chain joins TRBV30 to TRBJ2-5; TRBD1 might be the D (5 bases). V dropped 4 bases and J dropped 2 bases, with 8 bases sitting between them. The germline CDR1 and CDR2 sequences are GTSNPN and SVGIG (reference sequence). The CDR3 has 12 residues. The CDR3 loop reads CAWNAGQETQYF. The CDR3 region has the DNA TGTGCCTGGAATGCAGGGCAAGAGACCCAGTACTTC.

The chain couples TRBV5-4 to TRBJ2-5; D unresolved. Germline CDR1 and CDR2: SGHNT and YYREEE (reference sequence). V lost 2 bases to trimming and J lost 1 base, with 6 bases between them. This CDR3 is 13 amino acids long. Here the CDR3 reads CASSFGPQETQYF. DNA of the CDR3: TGTGCCAGCAGCTTTGGCCCCCAAGAGACCCAGTACTTC.

The V gene is TRBV6-5, the J gene TRBJ1-6, with no clear D. The CDR3 extends over 15 amino acids. Trimming removed 7 bases from V and 5 bases from J, with 15 bases in between. The V gene's germline CDR1 is MNHEY and CDR2 SVGAGI. CDR3 bases: TGTGCCAGCAAAGTCGGCGGCGGCCATAATTCACCCCTCCACTTT. Translated: CASKVGGGHNSPLHF.

The chain couples TRBV4-3 to TRBJ1-2, with TRBD1 matching 11 bases. The CDR3 length is 15 residues. After removal of 1 base from V and 6 bases from J, the junction contained 4 bases not matched to a gene. Germline-derived CDR1 and CDR2 are LGHNA and YSLEER. DNA for the CDR3: TGCGCCAGCAGCCAAGTCGGACAGGGGGCTGATGGCTACACCTTC. It encodes CASSQVGQGADGYTF.

The V gene is TRBV29-1, the J gene TRBJ2-3; the match to TRBD1 covers 9 bases. The V and J ends lost 6 bases and 3 bases, in that order; junction bases with no gene match: 1. The CDR3 contains 12 residues. Germline V lookup: CDR1 SQVTM, CDR2 ANQGSEA. For the CDR3, the DNA is TGCAGCGTGACAGGGGGAACAGATACGCAGTATTTT. The encoded protein is CSVTGGTDTQYF.